These T cell receptor beta chains were read from a single sample in a study of identical twins. TCRdb passed the 5' RACE reads through MiXCR, listing each CDR3 protein once. Among 350,000 to 600,000 distinct CDR3 sequences listed, 11% to 15% were seen once. The data were also submitted as part of a second study, on yellow fever vaccine responses in identical twins.

The specimen sequenced was CD4+ T cells sorted from blood. These receptors came from a woman between 18 and 30 years old in good health. Both conserved end residues are part of each CDR3. The D gene is left open where the match is weak. Clone size appears in some rows only: once, few, many, or a class for an expanded clone.

d_call: TRBD2; j_call: TRBJ2-1; v_call: TRBV20-1; clone_size: .; cdr3_length: 17; cdr3_aa: CSAPNSPLAGGPGEQFF; cdr3_nt: TGCAGTGCCCCGAACTCCCCCCTAGCGGGAGGGCCGGGTGAGCAGTTCTTC
d_call: .; j_call: TRBJ2-3; v_call: TRBV7-3; clone_size: few; cdr3_length: 14; cdr3_aa: CASSFRTHTDTQYF; cdr3_nt: TGTGCCAGCAGCTTTCGGACGCACACAGATACGCAGTATTTT
d_call: .; j_call: TRBJ1-1; v_call: TRBV4-3; clone_size: few; cdr3_length: 13; cdr3_aa: CASRRDQHTEAFF; cdr3_nt: TGCGCCAGTAGAAGGGATCAGCACACTGAAGCTTTCTTT
d_call: .; j_call: TRBJ2-1; v_call: TRBV4-3; clone_size: many; cdr3_length: 14; cdr3_aa: CASSQEIRLPEQFF; cdr3_nt: TGCGCCAGCAGCCAAGAGATTCGACTTCCTGAGCAGTTCTTC
d_call: .; j_call: TRBJ2-1; v_call: TRBV6-2/TRBV6-3; clone_size: .; cdr3_length: 18; cdr3_aa: CACSYTPLGGSPGNEQFF; cdr3_nt: TGTGCCTGCAGTTATACCCCCCTAGGGGGGAGTCCTGGGAATGAGCAGTTCTTC
d_call: TRBD1; j_call: TRBJ2-3; v_call: TRBV28; clone_size: .; cdr3_length: 19; cdr3_aa: CATVPLALEGDRLLGSQYF; cdr3_nt: TGTGCCACCGTTCCACTTGCTCTAGAAGGGGACAGGTTGTTGGGTTCGCAGTATTTT
d_call: TRBD1; j_call: TRBJ2-1; v_call: TRBV5-6; clone_size: few; cdr3_length: 16; cdr3_aa: CASSSQGTRSLNEQFF; cdr3_nt: TGTGCCAGCAGCTCACAGGGGACGAGGTCATTGAATGAGCAGTTCTTC
d_call: .; j_call: TRBJ2-7; v_call: TRBV10-2; clone_size: few; cdr3_length: 11; cdr3_aa: CASSVNSEQYF; cdr3_nt: TGCGCCAGCAGCGTGAATAGCGAGCAGTACTTC
d_call: .; j_call: TRBJ1-5; v_call: TRBV12-3/TRBV12-4; clone_size: .; cdr3_length: 12; cdr3_aa: CASSSRNQPQHF; cdr3_nt: TGTGCCAGCAGTAGTCGCAATCAGCCCCAGCATTTT
d_call: TRBD2; j_call: TRBJ2-3; v_call: TRBV11-2; clone_size: few; cdr3_length: 13; cdr3_aa: CASSVSGGSTQYF; cdr3_nt: TGTGCCAGCAGCGTTAGCGGGGGGTCTACGCAGTATTTT
d_call: .; j_call: TRBJ1-1; v_call: TRBV6-2/TRBV6-3; clone_size: many; cdr3_length: 12; cdr3_aa: CASSPQDTEAFF; cdr3_nt: TGTGCCAGCAGCCCTCAAGACACTGAAGCTTTCTTT
d_call: TRBD1; j_call: TRBJ2-4; v_call: TRBV12-3/TRBV12-4; clone_size: many; cdr3_length: 15; cdr3_aa: CATDRAEVAKNIQYF; cdr3_nt: TGTGCCACAGACAGGGCCGAAGTAGCCAAAAACATTCAGTACTTC
d_call: .; j_call: TRBJ2-5; v_call: TRBV7-2; clone_size: few; cdr3_length: 13; cdr3_aa: CASSSEYRETQYF; cdr3_nt: TGTGCCAGCAGCTCCGAGTACCGAGAGACCCAGTACTTC
d_call: TRBD2; j_call: TRBJ2-1; v_call: TRBV25-1; clone_size: .; cdr3_length: 13; cdr3_aa: CASRWGGRGEQFF; cdr3_nt: TGTGCCAGCAGATGGGGGGGGAGGGGTGAGCAGTTCTTC
d_call: .; j_call: TRBJ2-5; v_call: TRBV20-1; clone_size: .; cdr3_length: 14; cdr3_aa: CSALVVRGPETQYF; cdr3_nt: TGCAGTGCCCTCGTGGTCCGGGGGCCAGAGACCCAGTACTTC